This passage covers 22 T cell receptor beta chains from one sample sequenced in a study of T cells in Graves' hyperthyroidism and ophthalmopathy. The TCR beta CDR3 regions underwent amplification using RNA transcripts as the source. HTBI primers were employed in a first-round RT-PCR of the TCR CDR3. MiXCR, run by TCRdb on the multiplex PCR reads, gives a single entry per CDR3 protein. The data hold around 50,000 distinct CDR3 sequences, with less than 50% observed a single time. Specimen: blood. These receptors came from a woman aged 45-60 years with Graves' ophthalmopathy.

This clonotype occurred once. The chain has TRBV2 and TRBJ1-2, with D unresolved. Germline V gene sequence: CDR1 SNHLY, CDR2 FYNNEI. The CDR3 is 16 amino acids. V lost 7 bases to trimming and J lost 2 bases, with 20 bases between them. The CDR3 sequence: CASNRRNAIRNYGYTF. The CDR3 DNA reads TGTGCCAGCAATAGACGGAACGCAATCAGGAACTATGGCTACACCTTC.

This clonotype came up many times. DNA for the CDR3: TGTGCCAGCAGCGTAGAAACTAGCGGGACCTACGAGCAGTACTTC. This gives the protein CASSVETSGTYEQYF. The gene calls are TRBV9 and TRBJ2-7, with 10 bases identical to TRBD2. The CDR3 is made up of 15 amino acids. Looked up from germline, CDR1 is SGDLS and CDR2 is YYNGEE. The junction had 2 bases not matched to a gene; V was cut back by 0 bases and J by 2 bases.

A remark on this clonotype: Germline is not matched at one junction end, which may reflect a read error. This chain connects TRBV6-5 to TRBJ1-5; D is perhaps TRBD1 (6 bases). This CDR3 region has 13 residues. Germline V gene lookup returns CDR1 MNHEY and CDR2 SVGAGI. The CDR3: CASRNRANEPQHF. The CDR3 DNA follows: TGTGCCAGCAGAAACAGGGCCAATGAGCCCCAGCATTTT.

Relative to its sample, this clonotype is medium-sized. For the CDR3, the DNA is TGTGCCACCAGCGGACTAGCGGGCAATGAGCAGTTCTTC. Its protein is CATSGLAGNEQFF. The chain recombines TRBV24-1 with TRBJ2-1; 11 bases are shared with TRBD2. From germline, CDR1 is KGHDR and CDR2 SFDVKD. The V segment lost 7 bases and the J segment 6 bases; nucleotides outside the gene matches: 1. This CDR3 contains 13 residues.

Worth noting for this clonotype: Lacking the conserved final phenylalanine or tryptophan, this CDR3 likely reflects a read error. The CDR3 region is CASSKGQGVSSPLHC. In DNA form, the CDR3 reads TGTGCCAGCAGTAAAGGACAGGGAGTTTCGTCACCCCTCCACTGT. The chain links TRBV7-9 to TRBJ1-6, with 8 bases lining up with TRBD1. V lost 6 bases, J lost 10 bases, and 11 bases stayed unmatched. Per germline, CDR1 SEHNR and CDR2 FQNEAQ (reference sequence). This CDR3 spans 15 amino acids.

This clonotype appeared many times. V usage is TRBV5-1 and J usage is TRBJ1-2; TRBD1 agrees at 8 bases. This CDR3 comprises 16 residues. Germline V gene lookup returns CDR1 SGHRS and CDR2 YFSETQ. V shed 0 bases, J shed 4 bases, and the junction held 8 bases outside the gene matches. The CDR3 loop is CASSLGTQGVVYGYTF. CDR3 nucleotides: TGCGCCAGCAGCTTGGGGACACAGGGGGTGGTCTATGGCTACACCTTC.

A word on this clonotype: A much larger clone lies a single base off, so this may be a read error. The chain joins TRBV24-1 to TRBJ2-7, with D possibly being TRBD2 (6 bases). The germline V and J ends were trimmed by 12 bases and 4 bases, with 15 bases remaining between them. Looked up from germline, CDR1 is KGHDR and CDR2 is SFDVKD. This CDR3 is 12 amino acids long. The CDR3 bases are TGTGCCGGCAGTAGTGCGGGATACGAGCAGTACTTC. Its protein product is CAGSSAGYEQYF.

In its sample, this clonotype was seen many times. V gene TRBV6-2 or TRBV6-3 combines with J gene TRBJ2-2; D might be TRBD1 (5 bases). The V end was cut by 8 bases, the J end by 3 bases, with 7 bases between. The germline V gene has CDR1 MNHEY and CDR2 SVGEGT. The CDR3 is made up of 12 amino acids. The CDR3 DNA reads TGTGCCAGCGGACACGACACCGGGGAGCTGTTTTTT. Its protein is CASGHDTGELFF.

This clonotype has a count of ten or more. The CDR3 spells CASSVGYRTDGELFF. The CDR3 bases are TGTGCCAGCAGCGTAGGCTACCGAACAGACGGGGAGCTGTTTTTT. This chain uses TRBV9 with TRBJ2-2, with D unclear. Germline assignment: CDR1 SGDLS and CDR2 YYNGEE. This CDR3 has 15 amino acids. Trimming pared 0 bases from V and 7 bases from J, leaving 13 bases between.

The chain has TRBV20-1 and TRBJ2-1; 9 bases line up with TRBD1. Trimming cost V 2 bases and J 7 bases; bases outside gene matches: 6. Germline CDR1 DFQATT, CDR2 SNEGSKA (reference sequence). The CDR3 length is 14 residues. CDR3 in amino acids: CSARFDRGVNEQFF. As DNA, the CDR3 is TGCAGTGCTAGATTCGACAGGGGGGTAAATGAGCAGTTCTTC.

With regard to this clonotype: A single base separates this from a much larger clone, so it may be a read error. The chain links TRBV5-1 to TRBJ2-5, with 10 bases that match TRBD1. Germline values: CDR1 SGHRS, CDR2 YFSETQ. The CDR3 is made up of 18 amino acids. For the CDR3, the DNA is TGCGCCAGCGGCTTGGCCGCGACAGGGGGCCCCACCCAAGAGACCCAGTACTTC. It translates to CASGLAATGGPTQETQYF.

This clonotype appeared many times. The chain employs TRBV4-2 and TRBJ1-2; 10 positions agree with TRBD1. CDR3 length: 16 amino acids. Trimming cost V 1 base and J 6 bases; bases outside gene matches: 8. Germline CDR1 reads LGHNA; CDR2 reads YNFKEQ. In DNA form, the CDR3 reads TGTGCCAGCAGCCAAGTTTCCGGGACAGGGGAGGATGGCTACACCTTC. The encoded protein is CASSQVSGTGEDGYTF.

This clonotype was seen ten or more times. DNA of the CDR3: TGTGCCACCCAAGAGCTAGCGGGGGGAACAGATACGCAGTATTTT. This gives the protein CATQELAGGTDTQYF. The J gene is TRBJ2-3, the V gene TRBV6-4; 11 positions match TRBD2. Germline CDR1 MRHNA, CDR2 SNTAGT. The CDR3 totals 15 residues. Trimming took 10 bases from V and 3 from J; bases not matched to a gene: 9.

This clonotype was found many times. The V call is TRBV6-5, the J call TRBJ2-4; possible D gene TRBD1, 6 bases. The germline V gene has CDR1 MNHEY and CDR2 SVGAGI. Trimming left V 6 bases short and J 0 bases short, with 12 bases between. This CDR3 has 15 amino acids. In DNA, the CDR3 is TGTGCCAGCAGCACATACAGGGAAGCCAAAAACATTCAGTACTTC. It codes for CASSTYREAKNIQYF.

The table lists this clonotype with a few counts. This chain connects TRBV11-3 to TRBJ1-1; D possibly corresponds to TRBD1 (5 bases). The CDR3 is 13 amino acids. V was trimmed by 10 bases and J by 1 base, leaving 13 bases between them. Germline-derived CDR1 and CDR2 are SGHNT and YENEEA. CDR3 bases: TGTGCCAACCAGCAGGGCGAGAACACTGAAGCTTTCTTT. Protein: CANQQGENTEAFF.

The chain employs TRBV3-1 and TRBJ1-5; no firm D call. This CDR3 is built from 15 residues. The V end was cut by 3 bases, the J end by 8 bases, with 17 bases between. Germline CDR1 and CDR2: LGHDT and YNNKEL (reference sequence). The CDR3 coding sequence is TGTGCCAGCAGCCATGATATATATCCTTCGGAGCCCCAGCATTTT. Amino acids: CASSHDIYPSEPQHF. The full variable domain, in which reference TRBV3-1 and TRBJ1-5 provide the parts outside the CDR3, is DTAVSQTPKYLVTQMGNDKSIKCEQNLGHDTMYWYKQDSKKFLKIMFSYNNKELIINETVPNRFSPKSPDKAHLNLHINSLELGDSAVYFCASSHDIYPSEPQHFGDGTRLSIL.

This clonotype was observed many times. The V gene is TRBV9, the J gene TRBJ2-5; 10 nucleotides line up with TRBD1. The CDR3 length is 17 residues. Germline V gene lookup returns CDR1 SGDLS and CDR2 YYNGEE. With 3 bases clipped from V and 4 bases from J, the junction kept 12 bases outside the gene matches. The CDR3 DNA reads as TGTGCCAGCAGCGAGGGCCCGACGACAGGGGGCGGAGAGACCCAGTACTTC. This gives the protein CASSEGPTTGGGETQYF.

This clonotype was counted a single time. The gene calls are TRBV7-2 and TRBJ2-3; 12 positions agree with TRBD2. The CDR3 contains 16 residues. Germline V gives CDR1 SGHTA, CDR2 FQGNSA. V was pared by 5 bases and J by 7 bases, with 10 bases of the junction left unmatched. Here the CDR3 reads CASSTATSGGANTQYF. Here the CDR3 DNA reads TGTGCCAGCAGCACCGCGACTAGCGGGGGCGCGAATACGCAGTATTTT.

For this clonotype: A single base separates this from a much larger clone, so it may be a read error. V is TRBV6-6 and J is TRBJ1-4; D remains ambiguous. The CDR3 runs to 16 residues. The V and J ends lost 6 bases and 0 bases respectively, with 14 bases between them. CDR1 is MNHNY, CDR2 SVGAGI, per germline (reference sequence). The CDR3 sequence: CASSFLTPTTNEKLFF. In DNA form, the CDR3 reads TGTGCCAGCAGCTTTCTTACACCTACAACTAATGAAAAACTGTTTTTT.

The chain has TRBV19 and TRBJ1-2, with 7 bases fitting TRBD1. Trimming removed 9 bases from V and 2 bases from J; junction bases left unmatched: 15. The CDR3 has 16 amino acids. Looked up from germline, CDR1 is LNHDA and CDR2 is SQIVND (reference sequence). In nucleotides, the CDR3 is TGTGCCAGCAGTTTTTCCCGCGGGGACAGAAACTATGGCTACACCTTC. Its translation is CASSFSRGDRNYGYTF.

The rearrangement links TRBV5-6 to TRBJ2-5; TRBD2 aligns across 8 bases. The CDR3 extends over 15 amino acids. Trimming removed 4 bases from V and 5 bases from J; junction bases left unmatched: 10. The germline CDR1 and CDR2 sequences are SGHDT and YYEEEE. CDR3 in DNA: TGTGCCAGCAGCCGGGGGACGCGGGAGGCCGAGACCCAGTACTTC. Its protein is CASSRGTREAETQYF.

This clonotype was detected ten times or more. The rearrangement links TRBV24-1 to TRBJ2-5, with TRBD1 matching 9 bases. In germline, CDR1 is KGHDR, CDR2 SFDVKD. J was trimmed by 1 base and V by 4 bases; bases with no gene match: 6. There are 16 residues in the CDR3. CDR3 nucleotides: TGTGCCACCAGTGACCCCGGGACAGGGCTCCAAGAGACCCAGTACTTC. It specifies CATSDPGTGLQETQYF.